The clone carrying this TCR beta chain is classed as medium-sized (0.01 to 0.1%) by frequency. The sample belongs to a study of T cell clusters in autoimmune cytopenias. Multiplex touch-down PCR amplified TRB using TRB-A and TRB-B pools in one tube. Reprocessing the multiplex PCR reads, TCRdb reports a single entry for every CDR3 protein and omits DNA. The sample totals about 3,500 distinct CDR3 sequences. The CDR3 extends over 16 amino acids. Germline CDR1 reads GTSNPN; CDR2 reads SVGIG (reference sequence). TRB was amplified from around 0.25 ug of peripheral blood genomic DNA per sample. The rearrangement uses TRBV30 and TRBJ1-1; TCRdb's assignment of TRBD1 cannot be checked, as there is no DNA. Sequences were obtained from peripheral blood. The receptor comes from a human donor with an autoimmune cytopenia or autoimmune hepatitis (not recorded which). The CDR3: CAWSPLGQRWDTEAFF.